There are many counts of the clone carrying this T cell receptor beta chain. The data originate from a study of T-cell reconstitution after alpha-beta-depleted transplantation in children. TCRbeta library preparation incorporated unique molecular identifiers. TCRdb passed the PCR reads through MiXCR, listing each CDR3 protein once. Among 550,000 to 800,000 distinct CDR3 sequences, around 13% were seen once, and the ten largest hold around 0.8%. The V and J ends lost 6 bases and 5 bases, in that order; junction bases with no gene match: 5. CDR1 is MNHNS and CDR2 is SASEGT in the germline V gene. The CDR3 has 14 residues.

This TCR came from a girl aged 2 to 9 with congenital amegakaryocytic thrombocytopenia, due to receive a stem cell transplant. V and J are TRBV6-1 and TRBJ2-4; 9 bases match TRBD1. Sequenced material: PBMCs, taken before TCRalphabeta/CD19-depleted stem cell transplant. CDR3 sequence: CASSGQGSENIQYF. In DNA, the CDR3 is TGTGCCAGCAGCGGACAGGGGTCCGAAAACATTCAGTACTTC.